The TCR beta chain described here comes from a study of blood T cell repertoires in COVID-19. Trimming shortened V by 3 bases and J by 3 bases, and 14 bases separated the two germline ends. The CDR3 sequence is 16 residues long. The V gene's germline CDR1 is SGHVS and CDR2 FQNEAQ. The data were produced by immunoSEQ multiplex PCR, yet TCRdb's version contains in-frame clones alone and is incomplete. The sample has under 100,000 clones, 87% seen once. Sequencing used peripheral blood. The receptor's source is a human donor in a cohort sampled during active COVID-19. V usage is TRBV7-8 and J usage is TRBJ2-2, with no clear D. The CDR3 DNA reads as TGTGCCAGCAGCTTTCTGGCCGGGTTATACACCGGGGAGCTGTTTTTT. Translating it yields CASSFLAGLYTGELFF.